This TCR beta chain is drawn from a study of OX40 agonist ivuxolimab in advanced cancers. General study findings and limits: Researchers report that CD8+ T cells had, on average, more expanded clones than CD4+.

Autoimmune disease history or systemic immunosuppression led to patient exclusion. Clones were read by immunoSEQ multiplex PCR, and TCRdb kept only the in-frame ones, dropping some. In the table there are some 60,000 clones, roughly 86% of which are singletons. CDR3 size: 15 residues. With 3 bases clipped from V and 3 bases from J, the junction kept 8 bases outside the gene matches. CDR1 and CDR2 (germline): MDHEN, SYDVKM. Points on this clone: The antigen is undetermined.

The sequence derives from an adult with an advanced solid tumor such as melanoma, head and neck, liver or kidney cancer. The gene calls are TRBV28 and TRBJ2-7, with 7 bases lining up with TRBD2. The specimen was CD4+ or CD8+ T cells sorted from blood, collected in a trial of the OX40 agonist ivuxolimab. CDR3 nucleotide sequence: TGTGCCAGCAGTTTCGGGGAGGGAGGTCTCTACGAGCAGTACTTC. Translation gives CASSFGEGGLYEQYF. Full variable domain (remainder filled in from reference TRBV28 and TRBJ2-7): DVKVTQSSRYLVKRTGEKVFLECVQDMDHENMFWYRQDPGLGLRLIYFSYDVKMKEKGDIPEGYSVSREKKERFSLILESASTNQTSMYLCASSFGEGGLYEQYFGPGTRLTVT.